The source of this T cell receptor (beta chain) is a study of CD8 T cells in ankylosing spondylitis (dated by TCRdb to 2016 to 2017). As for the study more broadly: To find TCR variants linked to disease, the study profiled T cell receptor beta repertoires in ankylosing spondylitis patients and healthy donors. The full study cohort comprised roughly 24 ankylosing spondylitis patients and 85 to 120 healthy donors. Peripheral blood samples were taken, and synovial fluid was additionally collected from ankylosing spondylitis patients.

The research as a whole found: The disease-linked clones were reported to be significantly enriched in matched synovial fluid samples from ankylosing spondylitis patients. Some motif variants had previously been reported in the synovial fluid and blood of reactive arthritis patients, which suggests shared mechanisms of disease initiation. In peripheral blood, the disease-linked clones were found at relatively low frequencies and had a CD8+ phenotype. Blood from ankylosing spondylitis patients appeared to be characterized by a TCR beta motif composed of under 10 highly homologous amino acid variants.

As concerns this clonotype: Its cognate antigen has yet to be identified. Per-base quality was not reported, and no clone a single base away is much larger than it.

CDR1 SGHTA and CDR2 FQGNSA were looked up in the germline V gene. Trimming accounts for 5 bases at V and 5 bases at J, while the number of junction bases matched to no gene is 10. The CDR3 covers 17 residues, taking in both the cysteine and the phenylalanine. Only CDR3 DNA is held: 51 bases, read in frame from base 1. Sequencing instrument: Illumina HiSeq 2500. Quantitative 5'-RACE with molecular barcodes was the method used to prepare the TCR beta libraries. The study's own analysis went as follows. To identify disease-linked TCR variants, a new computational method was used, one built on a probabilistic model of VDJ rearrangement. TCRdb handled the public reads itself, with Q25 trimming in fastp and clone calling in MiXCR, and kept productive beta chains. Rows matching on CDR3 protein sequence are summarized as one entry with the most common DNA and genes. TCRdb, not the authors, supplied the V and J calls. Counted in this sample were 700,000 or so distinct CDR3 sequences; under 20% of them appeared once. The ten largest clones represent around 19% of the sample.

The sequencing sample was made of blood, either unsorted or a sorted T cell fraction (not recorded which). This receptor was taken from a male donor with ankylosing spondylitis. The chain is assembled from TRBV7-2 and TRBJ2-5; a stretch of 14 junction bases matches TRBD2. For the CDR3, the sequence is CASSPPGLAGAGETQYF. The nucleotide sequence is TGTGCCAGCAGCCCTCCGGGACTAGCGGGGGCCGGTGAGACCCAGTACTTC.